The clone carrying this T cell receptor (beta chain) was detected only once. Original data processing: Reference gene primer amplification in the assay estimated nucleated cell counts. TCRdb's table, derived via immunoSEQ multiplex PCR, lists solely in-frame clones and lacks some. The V and J calls and clone size were taken over from that table, and D and trimming were inferred from the DNA. The table shows 140,000 or so clones, with 82% occurring only once. The data were taken from a study of blood T cell repertoires in COVID-19. This CDR3 contains 15 residues. CDR1 SGHTA and CDR2 FQGTGA come from the germline V gene. V shed 0 bases and J 7 bases; nucleotides not matched to a gene: 5.

Sample: peripheral blood. The V and J genes are TRBV7-3 and TRBJ2-1, with TRBD2 matching 8 bases. The TCR originated in a woman of 80 years or more with acute or convalescent COVID-19. CDR3 in DNA: TGTGCCAGCAGCTTAACTCCCGGGGGGGCGAATGAGCAGTTCTTC. It yields the protein CASSLTPGGANEQFF. The entire variable domain, with the rest obtained from reference TRBV7-3 and TRBJ2-1, is as follows: GAGVSQTPSNKVTEKGKYVELRCDPISGHTALYWYRQSLGQGPEFLIYFQGTGAADDSGLPNDRFFAVRPEGSVSTLKIQRTERGDSAVYLCASSLTPGGANEQFFGPGTRLTVL.